A selection of T cell receptor beta chains follows, all from one sample in a study of blood T cell repertoires in COVID-19. Data came from immunoSEQ multiplex PCR; TCRdb stores just in-frame clones and leaves some out. The table shows over 100,000 clones, with about 89% occurring only once. The sequenced sample was peripheral blood. All receptors come from a woman between 65 and 79 years old with COVID-19, enrolled during active disease. CDR3s include the opening cysteine and the closing phenylalanine or tryptophan. The order of the fields is V gene, CDR3 protein.

V gene: TRBV6-1
CDR3 protein: CASSETRDNYNEQFF

V gene: TRBV5-1
CDR3 protein: CASSLHQPGLAGRSYNEQFF

V gene: TRBV15
CDR3 protein: CATSWRGGGNEQFF

V gene: TRBV9
CDR3 protein: CASSPPRGGVGTEAFF

V gene: TRBV6-6
CDR3 protein: CASSPVGGANYGYTF

V gene: TRBV6-6
CDR3 protein: CASSYGGVARTDTQYF

V gene: TRBV4-1
CDR3 protein: CASSQDQGPYGYTF

V gene: TRBV20-1
CDR3 protein: CSAEENTEAFF

V gene: TRBV5-6
CDR3 protein: CASSGQNSNQPQHF

V gene: TRBV7-2
CDR3 protein: CASSSLGGPYGYTF

V gene: TRBV2
CDR3 protein: CASIWQGAVDNEQFF

V gene: TRBV21-1
CDR3 protein: CASTPPRVFSPLHF

V gene: TRBV2
CDR3 protein: CASSGGLTYNEQFF

V gene: TRBV9
CDR3 protein: CASSATLWQQETQYF

V gene: TRBV19
CDR3 protein: CASTFLGDRENGYTF

V gene: TRBV6-1
CDR3 protein: CASSEALGRGEAGNTIYF

V gene: TRBV27
CDR3 protein: CASSSSGTSSYEQYF

V gene: TRBV7-8
CDR3 protein: CASSEPHRGREETQYF

V gene: TRBV29-1
CDR3 protein: CSVDPKGAGGPETQYF

V gene: TRBV18
CDR3 protein: CASSPPTGMAGNTIYF

V gene: TRBV19
CDR3 protein: CASSNMDNRYEQYF

V gene: TRBV18
CDR3 protein: CASSPSEQGYGYTF

V gene: TRBV5-1
CDR3 protein: CASSAGGSNPGGYTF